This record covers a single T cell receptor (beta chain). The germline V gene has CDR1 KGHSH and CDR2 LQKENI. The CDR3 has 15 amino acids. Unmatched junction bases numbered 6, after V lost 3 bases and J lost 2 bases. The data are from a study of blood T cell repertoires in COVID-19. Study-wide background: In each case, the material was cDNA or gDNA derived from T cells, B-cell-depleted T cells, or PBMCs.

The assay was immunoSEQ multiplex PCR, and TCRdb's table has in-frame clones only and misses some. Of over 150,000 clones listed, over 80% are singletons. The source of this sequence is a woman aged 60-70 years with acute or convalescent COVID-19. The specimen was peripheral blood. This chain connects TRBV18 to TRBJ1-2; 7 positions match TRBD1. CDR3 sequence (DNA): TGTGCCAGCTCACCGTATGAGGGGGCGAACTATGGCTACACCTTC. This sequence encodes CASSPYEGANYGYTF.